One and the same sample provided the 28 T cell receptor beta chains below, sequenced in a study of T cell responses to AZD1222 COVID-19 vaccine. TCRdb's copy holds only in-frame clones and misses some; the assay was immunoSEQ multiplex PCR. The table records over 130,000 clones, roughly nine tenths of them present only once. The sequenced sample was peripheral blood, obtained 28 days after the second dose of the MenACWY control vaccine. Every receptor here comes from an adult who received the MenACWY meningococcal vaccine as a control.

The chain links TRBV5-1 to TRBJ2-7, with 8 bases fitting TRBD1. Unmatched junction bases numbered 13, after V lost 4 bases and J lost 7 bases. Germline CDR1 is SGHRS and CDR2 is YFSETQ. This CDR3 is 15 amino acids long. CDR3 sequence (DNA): TGCGCCAGCAGCCCCCGGACAGGGCCACTTGAGGAGCAGTACTTC. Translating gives CASSPRTGPLEEQYF.

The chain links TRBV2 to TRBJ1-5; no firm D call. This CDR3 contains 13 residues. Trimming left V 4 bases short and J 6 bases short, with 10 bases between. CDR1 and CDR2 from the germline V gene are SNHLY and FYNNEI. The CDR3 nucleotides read TGTGCCAGCAGTGGGGCAGGCCGTCAGCCCCAGCATTTT. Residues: CASSGAGRQPQHF. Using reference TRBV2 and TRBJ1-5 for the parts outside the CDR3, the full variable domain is EPEVTQTPSHQVTQMGQEVILRCVPISNHLYFYWYRQILGQKVEFLVSFYNNEISEKSEIFDDQFSVERPDGSNFTLKIRSTKLEDSAMYFCASSGAGRQPQHFGDGTRLSIL.

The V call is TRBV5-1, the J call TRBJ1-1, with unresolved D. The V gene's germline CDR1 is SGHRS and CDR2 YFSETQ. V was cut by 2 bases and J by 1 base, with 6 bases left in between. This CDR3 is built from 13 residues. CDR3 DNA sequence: TGCGCCAGCAGCTTCGAGTCGAACACTGAAGCTTTCTTT. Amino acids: CASSFESNTEAFF.

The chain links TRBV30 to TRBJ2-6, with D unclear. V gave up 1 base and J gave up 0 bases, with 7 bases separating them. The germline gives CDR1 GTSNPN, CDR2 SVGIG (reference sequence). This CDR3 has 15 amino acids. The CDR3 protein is CAWSAQISGANVLTF. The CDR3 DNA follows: TGTGCCTGGAGTGCCCAGATCTCTGGGGCCAACGTCCTGACTTTC.

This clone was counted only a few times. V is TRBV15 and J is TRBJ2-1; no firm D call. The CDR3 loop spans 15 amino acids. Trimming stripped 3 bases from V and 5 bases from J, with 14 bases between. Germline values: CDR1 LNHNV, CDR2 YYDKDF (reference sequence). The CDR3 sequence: CATSRGLGRNNEQFF. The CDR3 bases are TGTGCCACCAGCAGGGGTCTAGGCAGAAACAATGAGCAGTTCTTC.

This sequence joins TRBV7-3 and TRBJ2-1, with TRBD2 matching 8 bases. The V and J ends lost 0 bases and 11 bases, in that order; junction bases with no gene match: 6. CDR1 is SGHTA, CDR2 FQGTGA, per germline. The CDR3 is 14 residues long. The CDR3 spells CASSLTGTSGKQFF. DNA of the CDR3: TGTGCCAGCAGCTTAACGGGCACTAGCGGAAAGCAGTTCTTC.

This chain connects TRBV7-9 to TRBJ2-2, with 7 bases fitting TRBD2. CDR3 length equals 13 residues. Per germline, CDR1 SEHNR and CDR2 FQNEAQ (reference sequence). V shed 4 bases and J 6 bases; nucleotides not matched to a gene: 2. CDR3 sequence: CASSYGLAGELFF. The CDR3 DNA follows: TGTGCCAGCAGCTATGGACTAGCCGGGGAGCTGTTTTTT.

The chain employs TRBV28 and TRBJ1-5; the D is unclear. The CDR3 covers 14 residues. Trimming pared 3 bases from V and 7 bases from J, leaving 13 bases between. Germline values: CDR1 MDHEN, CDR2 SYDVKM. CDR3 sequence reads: CASSFLQAIQPQHF. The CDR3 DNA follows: TGTGCCAGCAGTTTTCTCCAGGCCATACAGCCCCAGCATTTT.

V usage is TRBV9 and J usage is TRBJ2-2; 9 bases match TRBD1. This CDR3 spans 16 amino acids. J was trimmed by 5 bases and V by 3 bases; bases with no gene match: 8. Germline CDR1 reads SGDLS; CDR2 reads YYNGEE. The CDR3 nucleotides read TGTGCCAGCAGCGCCCCGGACAGGGGATATACCGGGGAGCTGTTTTTT. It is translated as CASSAPDRGYTGELFF.

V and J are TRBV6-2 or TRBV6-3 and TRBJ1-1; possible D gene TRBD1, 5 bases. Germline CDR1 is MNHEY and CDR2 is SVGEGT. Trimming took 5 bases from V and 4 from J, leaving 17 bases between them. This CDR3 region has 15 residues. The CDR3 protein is CASSDTGSRGTEAFF. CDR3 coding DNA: TGTGCCAGCAGTGATACAGGTTCGAGGGGCACTGAAGCTTTCTTT.

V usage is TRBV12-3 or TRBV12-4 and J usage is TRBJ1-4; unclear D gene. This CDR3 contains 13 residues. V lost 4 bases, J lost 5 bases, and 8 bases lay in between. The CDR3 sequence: CASSWRVNEKLFF. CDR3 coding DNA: TGTGCCAGCAGTTGGAGGGTAAATGAAAAACTGTTTTTT.

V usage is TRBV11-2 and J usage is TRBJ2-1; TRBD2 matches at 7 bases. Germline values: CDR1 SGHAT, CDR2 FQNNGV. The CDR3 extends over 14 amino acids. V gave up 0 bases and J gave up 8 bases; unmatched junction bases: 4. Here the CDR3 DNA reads TGTGCCAGCAGCTTAGATCGCGGGAGCGATGAGCAGTTCTTC. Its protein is CASSLDRGSDEQFF.

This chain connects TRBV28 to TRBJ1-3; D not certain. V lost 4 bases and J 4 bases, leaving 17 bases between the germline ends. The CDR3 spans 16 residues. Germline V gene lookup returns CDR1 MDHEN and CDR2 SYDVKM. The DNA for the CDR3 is TGTGCCAGCAGTTCCCCGTCCGGGCCGCCCGGAAACACCATATATTTT. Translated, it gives CASSSPSGPPGNTIYF. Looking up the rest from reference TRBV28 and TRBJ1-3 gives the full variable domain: DVKVTQSSRYLVKRTGEKVFLECVQDMDHENMFWYRQDPGLGLRLIYFSYDVKMKEKGDIPEGYSVSREKKERFSLILESASTNQTSMYLCASSSPSGPPGNTIYFGEGSWLTVV.

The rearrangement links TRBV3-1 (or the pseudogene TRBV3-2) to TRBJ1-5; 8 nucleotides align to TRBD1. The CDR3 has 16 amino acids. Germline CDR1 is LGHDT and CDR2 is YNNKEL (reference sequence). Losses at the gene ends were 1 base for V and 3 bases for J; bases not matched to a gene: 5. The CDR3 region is CASSQGAGGLNQPQHF. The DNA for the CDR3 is TGTGCCAGCAGCCAAGGTGCAGGGGGCCTCAATCAGCCCCAGCATTTT.

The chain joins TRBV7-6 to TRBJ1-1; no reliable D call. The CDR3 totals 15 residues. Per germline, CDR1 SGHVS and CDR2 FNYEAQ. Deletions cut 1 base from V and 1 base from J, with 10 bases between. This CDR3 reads CASSLVGRGNTEAFF. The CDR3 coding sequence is TGTGCCAGCAGCTTAGTAGGCAGAGGGAACACTGAAGCTTTCTTT.

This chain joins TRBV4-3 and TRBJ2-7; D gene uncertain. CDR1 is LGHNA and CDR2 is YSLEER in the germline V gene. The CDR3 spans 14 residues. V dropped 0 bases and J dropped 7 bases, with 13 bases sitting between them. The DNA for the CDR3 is TGCGCCAGCAGCCAAGACATCCGAGTCCGGGAGCAGTACTTC. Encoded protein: CASSQDIRVREQYF.

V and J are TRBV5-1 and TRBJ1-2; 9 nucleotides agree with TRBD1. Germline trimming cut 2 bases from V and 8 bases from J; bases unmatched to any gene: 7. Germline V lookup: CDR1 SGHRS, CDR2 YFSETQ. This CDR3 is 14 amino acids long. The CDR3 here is CASSFDSDRGGYTF. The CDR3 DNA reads TGCGCCAGCAGCTTCGACTCGGACAGGGGAGGCTACACCTTC.

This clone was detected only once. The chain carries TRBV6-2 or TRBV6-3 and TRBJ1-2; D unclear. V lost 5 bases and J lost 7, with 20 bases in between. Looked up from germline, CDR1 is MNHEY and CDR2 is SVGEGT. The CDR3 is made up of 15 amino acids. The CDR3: CASSNPLRQVGGYTF. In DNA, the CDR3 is TGTGCCAGCAGTAACCCCTTGCGGCAGGTTGGTGGCTACACCTTC.

As DNA, the CDR3 is TGTGCCAGCAGCAAACGGCCGGGGGCCGGGATCTACGAGCAGTACTTC. This encodes CASSKRPGAGIYEQYF. V and J are TRBV11-2 and TRBJ2-7; either TRBD1 or TRBD2 may fit D (6 bases each). The CDR3 has 16 amino acids. Between the trimmed V and J ends, which lost 5 bases and 3 bases, there was a span of 20 bases. CDR1 SGHAT and CDR2 FQNNGV come from the germline V gene.

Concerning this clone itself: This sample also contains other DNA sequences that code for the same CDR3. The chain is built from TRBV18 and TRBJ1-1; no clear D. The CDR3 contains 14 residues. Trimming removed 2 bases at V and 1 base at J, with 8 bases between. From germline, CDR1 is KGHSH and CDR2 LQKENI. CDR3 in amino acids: CASSPVGGNTEAFF. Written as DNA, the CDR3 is TGTGCCAGCTCACCAGTCGGAGGGAACACTGAAGCTTTCTTT.

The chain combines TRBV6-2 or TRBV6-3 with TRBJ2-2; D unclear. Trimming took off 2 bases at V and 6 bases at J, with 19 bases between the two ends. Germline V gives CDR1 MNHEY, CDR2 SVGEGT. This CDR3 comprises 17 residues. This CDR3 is CASSYTPRVYVAGELFF. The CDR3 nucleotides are TGTGCCAGCAGTTACACCCCAAGGGTTTATGTGGCCGGGGAGCTGTTTTTT.

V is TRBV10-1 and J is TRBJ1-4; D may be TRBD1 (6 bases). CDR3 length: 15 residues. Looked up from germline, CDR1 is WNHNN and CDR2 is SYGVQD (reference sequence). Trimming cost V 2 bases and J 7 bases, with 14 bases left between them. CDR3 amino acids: CASSERGAYVEKLFF. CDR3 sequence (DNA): TGCGCCAGCAGTGAGCGGGGGGCGTACGTTGAAAAACTGTTTTTT.

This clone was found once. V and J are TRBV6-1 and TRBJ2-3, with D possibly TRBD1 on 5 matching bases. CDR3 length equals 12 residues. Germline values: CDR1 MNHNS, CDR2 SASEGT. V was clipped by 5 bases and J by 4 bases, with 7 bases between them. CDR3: CASSLGADTQYF. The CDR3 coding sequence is TGTGCCAGCAGTCTAGGGGCAGATACGCAGTATTTT.

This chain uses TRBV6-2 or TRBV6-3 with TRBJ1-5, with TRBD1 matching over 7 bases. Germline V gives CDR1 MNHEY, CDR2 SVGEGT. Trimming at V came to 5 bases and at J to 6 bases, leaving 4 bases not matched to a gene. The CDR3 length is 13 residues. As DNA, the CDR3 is TGTGCCAGCAGTGGACAGGCGGGTCAGCCCCAGCATTTT. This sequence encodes CASSGQAGQPQHF.

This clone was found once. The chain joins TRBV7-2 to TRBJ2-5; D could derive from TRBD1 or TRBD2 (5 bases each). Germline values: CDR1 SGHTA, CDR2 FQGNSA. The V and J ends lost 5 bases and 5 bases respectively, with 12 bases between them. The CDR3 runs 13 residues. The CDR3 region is CASSIGTVETQYF. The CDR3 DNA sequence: TGTGCCAGCAGCATAGGGACGGTGGAGACCCAGTACTTC.

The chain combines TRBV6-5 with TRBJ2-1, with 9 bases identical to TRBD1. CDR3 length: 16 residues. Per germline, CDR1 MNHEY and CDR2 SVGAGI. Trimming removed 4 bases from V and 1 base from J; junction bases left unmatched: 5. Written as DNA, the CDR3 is TGTGCCAGCAGTTCCCGGGACAGGGCTTCCTACAATGAGCAGTTCTTC. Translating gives CASSSRDRASYNEQFF.

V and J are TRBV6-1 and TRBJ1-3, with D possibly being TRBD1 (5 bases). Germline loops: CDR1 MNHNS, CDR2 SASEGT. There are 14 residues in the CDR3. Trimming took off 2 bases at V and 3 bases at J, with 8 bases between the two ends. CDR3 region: CASSEPGFGNTIYF. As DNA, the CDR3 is TGTGCCAGCAGTGAACCAGGGTTTGGAAACACCATATATTTT.

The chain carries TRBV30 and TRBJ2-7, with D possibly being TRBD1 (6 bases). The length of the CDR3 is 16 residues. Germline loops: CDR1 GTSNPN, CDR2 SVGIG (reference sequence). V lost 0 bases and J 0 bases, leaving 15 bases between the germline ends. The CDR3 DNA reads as TGTGCCTGGAGTGTGACCCGGACAGACTACTCCTACGAGCAGTACTTC. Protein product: CAWSVTRTDYSYEQYF.